This T cell receptor beta chain stems from a study of blood T cell repertoires in COVID-19. Study-level background: COVID-19 samples, acute and convalescent, were from the United States, Italy and Spain.

Participants spanned ages about 18 to 90 years and resided in 20 to 30 US areas. Cohort placement rested on clinical history that participants reported themselves. Cohort 3 donors were reported recovered after two negative PCRs, clearance, or symptom resolution. Germline-derived CDR1 and CDR2 are SGHRS and YFSETQ. Unmatched junction bases numbered 9, after V lost 3 bases and J lost 0 bases. The CDR3 loop spans 17 amino acids. Sequencing used immunoSEQ multiplex PCR; TCRdb keeps in-frame clones, though not all of them. The table has about 300,000 clones, around 84% seen once. Sequencing used PBMCs or T cells enriched from blood (not recorded which). The receptor comes from a man aged 30 to 45 who had recovered from COVID-19. The chain couples TRBV5-1 to TRBJ2-4; 7 nucleotides align to TRBD1. Here the CDR3 reads CASSWNTGASAKNIQYF. The DNA of the CDR3 is TGCGCCAGCAGCTGGAACACAGGGGCTTCAGCCAAAAACATTCAGTACTTC.